Listed below are T cell receptor beta chains from one sample, sequenced in a study of shared clonotypes between healthy human individuals. Clones were read by immunoSEQ multiplex PCR, and TCRdb kept only the in-frame ones, dropping some. The repertoire holds roughly 2.1 million clones, with 85% to 95% as singletons. The specimen sequenced was naive CD8+ T cells from PBMCs. The receptors stem from a man aged 18 to 35 in good health. Some clones in this sample may be carry-over from other donors' samples. Each CDR3 is given with its conserved first and last residue. Fields, in order: V gene, J gene, D gene, clone size, CDR3 protein, CDR3 DNA. A D gene is named only where the DNA matches it firmly. Only some rows state a clone size, as once, few, many or a class for expanded clones.

TRBV6-5,TRBJ2-1,TRBD2,-,CASSHRGGDEQFF,TGTGCCAGCAGCCACCGGGGAGGGGATGAGCAGTTCTTC
TRBV7-6,TRBJ1-5,-,-,CASSLVADSNQPQHF,TGTGCCAGCAGCTTAGTAGCAGATAGCAATCAGCCCCAGCATTTT
TRBV19,TRBJ2-7,-,once,CASSIGTLTYEQYF,TGTGCCAGTAGTATAGGGACGCTTACCTACGAGCAGTACTTC
TRBV19,TRBJ1-2,-,-,CATVGPGDYGYTF,TGTGCCACTGTAGGGCCAGGGGACTATGGCTACACCTTC
TRBV6-1,TRBJ1-3,TRBD1,few,CASRPGQGVGNTIYF,TGTGCCAGCAGACCGGGACAGGGGGTAGGAAACACCATATATTTT
TRBV6-5,TRBJ2-7,-,-,CASSIRGAYEQYF,TGTGCCAGCAGCATCAGGGGAGCCTACGAGCAGTACTTC
TRBV5-1,TRBJ1-1,-,-,CASSLELANTEAFF,TGCGCCAGCAGCTTGGAGCTGGCTAACACTGAAGCTTTCTTT
TRBV14,TRBJ2-1,TRBD2,-,CASSTLAGIYNEQFF,TGTGCCAGCAGTACACTAGCGGGAATCTACAATGAGCAGTTCTTC
TRBV27,TRBJ2-7,-,-,CASKKYPETDTFRQYF,TGTGCCAGCAAAAAATACCCCGAGACGGATACCTTCAGGCAGTACTTC
TRBV29-1,TRBJ2-5,-,-,CSVDVRQETQYF,TGCAGCGTTGATGTGAGGCAAGAGACCCAGTACTTC
TRBV5-4,TRBJ2-1,TRBD2,-,CATGLAGGPGEQFF,TGTGCCACGGGTTTAGCGGGAGGCCCCGGAGAGCAGTTCTTC